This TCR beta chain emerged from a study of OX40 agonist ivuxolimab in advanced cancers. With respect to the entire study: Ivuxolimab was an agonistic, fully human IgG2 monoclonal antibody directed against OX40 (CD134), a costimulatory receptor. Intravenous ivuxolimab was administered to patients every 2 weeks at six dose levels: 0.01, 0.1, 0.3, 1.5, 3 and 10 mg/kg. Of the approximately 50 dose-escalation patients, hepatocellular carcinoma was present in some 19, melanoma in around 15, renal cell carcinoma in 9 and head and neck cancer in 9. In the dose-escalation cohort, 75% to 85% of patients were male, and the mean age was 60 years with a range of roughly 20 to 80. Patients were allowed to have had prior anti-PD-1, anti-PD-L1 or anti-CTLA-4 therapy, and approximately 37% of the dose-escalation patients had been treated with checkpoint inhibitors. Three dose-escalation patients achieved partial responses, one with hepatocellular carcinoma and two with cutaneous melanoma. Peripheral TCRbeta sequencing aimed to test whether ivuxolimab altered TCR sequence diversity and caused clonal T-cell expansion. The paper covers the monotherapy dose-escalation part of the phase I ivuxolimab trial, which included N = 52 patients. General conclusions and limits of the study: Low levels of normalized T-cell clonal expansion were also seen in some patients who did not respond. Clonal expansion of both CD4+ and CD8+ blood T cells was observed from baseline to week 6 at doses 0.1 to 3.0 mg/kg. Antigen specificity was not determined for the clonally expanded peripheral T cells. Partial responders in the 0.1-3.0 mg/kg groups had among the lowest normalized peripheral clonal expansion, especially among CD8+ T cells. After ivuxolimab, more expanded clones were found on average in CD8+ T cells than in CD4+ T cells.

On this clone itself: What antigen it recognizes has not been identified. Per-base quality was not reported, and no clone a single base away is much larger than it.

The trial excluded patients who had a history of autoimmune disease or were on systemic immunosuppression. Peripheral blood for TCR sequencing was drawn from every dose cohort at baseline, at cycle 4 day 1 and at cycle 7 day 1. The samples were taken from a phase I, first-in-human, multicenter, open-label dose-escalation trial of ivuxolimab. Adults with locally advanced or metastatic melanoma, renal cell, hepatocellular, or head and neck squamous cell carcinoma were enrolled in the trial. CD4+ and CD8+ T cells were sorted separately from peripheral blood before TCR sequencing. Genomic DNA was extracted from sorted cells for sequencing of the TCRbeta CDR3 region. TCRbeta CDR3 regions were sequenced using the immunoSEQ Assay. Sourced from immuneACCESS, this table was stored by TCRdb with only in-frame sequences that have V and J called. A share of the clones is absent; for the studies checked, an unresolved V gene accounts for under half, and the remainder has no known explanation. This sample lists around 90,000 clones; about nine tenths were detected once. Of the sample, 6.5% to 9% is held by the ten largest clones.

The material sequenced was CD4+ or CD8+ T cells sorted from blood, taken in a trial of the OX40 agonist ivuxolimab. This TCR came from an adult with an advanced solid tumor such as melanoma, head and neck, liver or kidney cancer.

The CDR3 region has the sequence CASSQDLGFSQPQHF. The sequenced DNA is TGTGCCAGCAGCCAAGATTTAGGGTTCAGTCAGCCCCAGCATTTT. The chain was built from TRBV4-2 and TRBJ1-5, with no reliable assignment of the D segment. CDR1 and CDR2 were assigned from the germline V gene as LGHNA and YNFKEQ. Between the V and J ends, shortened by 0 bases and 6 bases respectively, the junction contains 12 bases. The CDR3 goes from the cysteine to the phenylalanine over 15 residues. Kept here is only the CDR3 DNA, which spans 45 bases and is read in frame from base 1.